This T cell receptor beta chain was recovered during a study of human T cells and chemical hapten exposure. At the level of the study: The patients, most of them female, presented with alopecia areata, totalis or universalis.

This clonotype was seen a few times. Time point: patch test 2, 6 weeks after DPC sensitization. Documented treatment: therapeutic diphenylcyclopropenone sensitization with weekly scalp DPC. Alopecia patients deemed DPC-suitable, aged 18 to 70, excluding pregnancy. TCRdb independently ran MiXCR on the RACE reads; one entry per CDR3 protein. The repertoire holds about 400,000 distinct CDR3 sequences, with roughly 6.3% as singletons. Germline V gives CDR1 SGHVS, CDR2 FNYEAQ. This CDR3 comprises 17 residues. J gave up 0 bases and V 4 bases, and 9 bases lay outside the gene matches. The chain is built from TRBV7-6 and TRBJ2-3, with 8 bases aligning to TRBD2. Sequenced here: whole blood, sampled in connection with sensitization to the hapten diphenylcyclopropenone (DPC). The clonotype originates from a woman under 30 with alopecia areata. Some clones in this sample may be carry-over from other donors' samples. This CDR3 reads CASSSTIAGSSTDTQYF. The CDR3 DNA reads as TGTGCCAGCAGCTCGACAATAGCGGGGTCTAGCACAGATACGCAGTATTTT.